This entry concerns a single TCR beta chain. This entry comes from a study of blood T cell repertoires in COVID-19. Study summary: The samples span acute and convalescent COVID-19 from the United States, Italy and Spain.

Data came from immunoSEQ multiplex PCR; TCRdb stores just in-frame clones and leaves some out. The table records more than 110,000 clones, roughly 80% of them present only once. CDR3 size: 15 residues. Trimming at V came to 5 bases and at J to 4 bases, leaving 11 bases not matched to a gene. Germline assignment: CDR1 SQVTM and CDR2 ANQGSEA. Sequencing was performed on PBMCs or T cells enriched from blood (not recorded which). This sequence joins TRBV29-1 and TRBJ2-7; 10 bases are a match to TRBD1. This TCR came from a middle-aged man with acute COVID-19. The CDR3 DNA reads as TGCAGCGTTAAAACCTGGGACAGGGGATCTTACGAGCAGTACTTC. Translating it yields CSVKTWDRGSYEQYF.